These 8 T cell receptor beta chains were sequenced from one sample in a study of control samples from healthy donors and cancer patients. Clones were sequenced by immunoSEQ multiplex PCR, and TCRdb holds only the in-frame ones, with some missing. Of about 110,000 clones listed, 70% to 90% are singletons. The sequenced sample was PBMCs. These TCRs come from a woman aged 60-70 years with lung cancer.

This clone was recorded a few times. The J gene is TRBJ1-6, the V gene TRBV3-1 (or the pseudogene TRBV3-2); D unresolved. Trimming pared 4 bases from V and 4 bases from J, leaving 11 bases between. The CDR3 covers 15 residues. From germline, CDR1 is LGHDT and CDR2 YNNKEL (reference sequence). CDR3 nucleotide sequence: TGTGCCAGCAGCCTAGGACGGAGATATAATTCACCCCTCCACTTT. Its translation: CASSLGRRYNSPLHF.

This sequence joins TRBV2 and TRBJ1-2; 9 nucleotides agree with TRBD1. V was clipped by 6 bases and J by 12 bases; unmatched bases: 11. This CDR3 has 13 amino acids. Germline assignment: CDR1 SNHLY and CDR2 FYNNEI. CDR3 DNA sequence: TGTGCCAGCAGACGGACAGGGGTGGTTTTTAACACCTTC. Translating gives CASRRTGVVFNTF.

CDR3: CAISEGTASYNEQFF. DNA of the CDR3: TGTGCCATCAGTGAAGGGACAGCCTCCTACAATGAGCAGTTCTTC. This chain uses TRBV10-3 with TRBJ2-1; 7 bases are shared with TRBD1. The germline CDR1 and CDR2 sequences are ENHRY and SYGVKD. V dropped 3 bases and J dropped 0; count of bases not matched to a gene: 2. The CDR3 has 15 amino acids.

The chain combines TRBV5-4 with TRBJ2-1; TRBD2 matches at 9 bases. Germline CDR1 SGHNT, CDR2 YYREEE (reference sequence). The CDR3 totals 17 residues. The V and J ends lost 4 bases and 7 bases, in that order; junction bases with no gene match: 15. In nucleotides, the CDR3 is TGTGCCAGCAGCCCAGGGCTAGACGGCGGGAGGGGGAATGAGCAGTTCTTC. Its translation is CASSPGLDGGRGNEQFF.

The chain combines TRBV7-9 with TRBJ1-2; D uncertain. Germline loops: CDR1 SEHNR, CDR2 FQNEAQ (reference sequence). V was shortened by 1 base and J by 4 bases, with 4 bases between the two germline ends. The CDR3 length is 12 residues. The CDR3, as DNA: TGTGCCAGCAGCTTAGAGACCTATGGCTACACCTTC. Protein product: CASSLETYGYTF.

The chain combines TRBV13 with TRBJ1-2, with D unresolved. This CDR3 is 12 amino acids long. The germline gives CDR1 PRHDT, CDR2 FYEKMQ (reference sequence). V lost 8 bases and J 0 bases, leaving 7 bases between the germline ends. The CDR3 bases are TGTGCCAGCTCCCTCGCTAACTATGGCTACACCTTC. Translated, it gives CASSLANYGYTF.

V gene TRBV6-1 combines with J gene TRBJ1-6; D is unresolved. Germline lookup yields CDR1 MNHNS and CDR2 SASEGT. The V end lost 1 base, the J end lost 10 bases, and 8 bases lay between the germline ends. The CDR3 spans 13 residues. CDR3 bases: TGTGCCAGCAGTGAAGGCCCCGGCTCACCCCTCCACTTT. Its translation: CASSEGPGSPLHF.

The chain combines TRBV30 with TRBJ2-1, with 12 bases lining up with TRBD2. CDR3 length: 15 amino acids. Germline V gene sequence: CDR1 GTSNPN, CDR2 SVGIG (reference sequence). The trim removed 1 base at V and 5 bases at J, leaving 3 bases unmatched. CDR3 residues: CAWSAGLAGNNEQFF. CDR3 nucleotides: TGTGCCTGGAGTGCCGGACTAGCGGGAAACAATGAGCAGTTCTTC.